The 12 T cell receptor beta chains given below trace back to one sample, sequenced in a study of cytomegalovirus exposure and HLA in healthy donors. The method was immunoSEQ multiplex PCR; TCRdb's version includes in-frame clones alone and lacks a portion of them. The table shows around 99,000 clones, with 88% occurring only once. Sequenced input: PBMCs. The receptors were sampled from a young woman in good health and CMV-seronegative.

The chain uses TRBV28 and TRBJ2-3, with TRBD2 matching over 7 bases. With V trimmed by 3 bases and J by 2 bases, 5 bases remained unmatched. The CDR3 totals 15 residues. From germline, CDR1 is MDHEN and CDR2 SYDVKM. The CDR3 loop is CASSLPSGNTDTQYF. DNA of the CDR3: TGTGCCAGCAGTTTGCCTAGCGGCAACACAGATACGCAGTATTTT.

This chain uses TRBV29-1 with TRBJ1-1, with D uncertain. The length of the CDR3 is 14 residues. Germline V CDR1 and CDR2: SQVTM, ANQGSEA. V was cut by 1 base and J by 1 base, with 10 bases left in between. The CDR3 loop reads CSVEGGKGNTEAFF. The CDR3 coding sequence is TGCAGCGTTGAAGGAGGGAAAGGGAACACTGAAGCTTTCTTT.

The genes are TRBV27 and TRBJ2-1, with 10 nucleotides matching TRBD2. The V and J ends lost 10 bases and 7 bases, in that order; junction bases with no gene match: 13. Per the germline V gene, CDR1 is MNHEY and CDR2 is SMNVEV (reference sequence). This CDR3 spans 15 amino acids. The CDR3 is CATRDRTSGLNEQFF. For the CDR3, the DNA is TGTGCCACCAGAGATAGGACTAGCGGACTGAATGAGCAGTTCTTC.

This rearrangement joins TRBV18 to TRBJ2-7; D perhaps matches TRBD2 (6 bases). This CDR3 contains 15 residues. The V end lost 2 bases, the J end lost 0 bases, and 11 bases lay between the germline ends. Germline lookup yields CDR1 KGHSH and CDR2 LQKENI. CDR3 in amino acids: CASSPTGVLSYEQYF. In nucleotides, the CDR3 is TGTGCCAGCTCACCAACGGGGGTGCTCTCCTACGAGCAGTACTTC.

For the CDR3, the DNA is TGTGCCAGCAGGGGGGAGGTGGGCACCTCCTACGAGCAGTACTTC. Residues: CASRGEVGTSYEQYF. The gene calls are TRBV7-9 and TRBJ2-7, with D possibly TRBD2 on 6 matching bases. V lost 6 bases to trimming and J lost 0 bases, with 15 bases between them. In germline, CDR1 is SEHNR, CDR2 FQNEAQ (reference sequence). This CDR3 comprises 15 residues.

This clone was found a few times. The V and J genes are TRBV6-1 and TRBJ2-7; D gene unclear. Trimming pared 6 bases from V and 0 bases from J, leaving 6 bases between. This CDR3 comprises 12 residues. Germline values: CDR1 MNHNS, CDR2 SASEGT. The CDR3 sequence: CASSPRSYEQYF. The CDR3, as DNA: TGTGCCAGCAGCCCCCGCTCCTACGAGCAGTACTTC.

This chain links TRBV4-3 with TRBJ2-7; the D is unclear. The CDR3 totals 14 residues. Per germline, CDR1 LGHNA and CDR2 YSLEER. V lost 0 bases, J lost 4 bases, and 10 bases lay in between. The CDR3 loop is CASSQEFRGYEQYF. CDR3 sequence (DNA): TGCGCCAGCAGCCAAGAGTTCCGAGGTTACGAGCAGTACTTC.

The rearrangement joins TRBV30 to TRBJ1-5; D not resolved. The CDR3 has 13 residues. With 1 base removed from V and 3 bases from J, the gap between germline ends came to 7 bases. Per germline, CDR1 GTSNPN and CDR2 SVGIG (reference sequence). The CDR3 is CAWSGGLNQPQHF. CDR3 sequence (DNA): TGTGCCTGGAGTGGCGGACTCAATCAGCCCCAGCATTTT.

About this clone: This may be a read error: a much more frequent sequence differs by one nucleotide. V and J are TRBV30 and TRBJ1-5; D might be TRBD1 (5 bases). The CDR3 is 15 amino acids. The germline gives CDR1 GTSNPN, CDR2 SVGIG (reference sequence). The V and J ends lost 1 base and 6 bases respectively, with 16 bases between them. The chain's CDR3 is CAWSAGTSQGQPQHF. The CDR3 nucleotides are TGTGCCTGGAGTGCAGGGACTTCCCAGGGTCAGCCCCAGCATTTT.

The chain uses TRBV30 and TRBJ2-5; perhaps TRBD1 as D (6 bases). The germline V and J ends were trimmed by 1 base and 2 bases, with 11 bases remaining between them. Germline V CDR1 and CDR2: GTSNPN, SVGIG (reference sequence). CDR3 length equals 14 residues. The chain's CDR3 is CAWSEGQIQETQYF. The CDR3 DNA reads TGTGCCTGGAGTGAAGGACAGATTCAAGAGACCCAGTACTTC.

This clone was detected a few times. The V call is TRBV4-3, the J call TRBJ2-7; D possibly corresponds to TRBD1 (5 bases). The CDR3 is 13 amino acids. V lost 4 bases to trimming and J lost 4 bases, with 11 bases between them. Germline lookup yields CDR1 LGHNA and CDR2 YSLEER. CDR3 residues: CASSLHDRYEQYF. The CDR3 region has the DNA TGCGCCAGCAGCCTTCACGACAGATACGAGCAGTACTTC.

This chain connects TRBV4-2 to TRBJ2-6; 9 positions agree with TRBD1. Germline loops: CDR1 LGHNA, CDR2 YNFKEQ. The length of the CDR3 is 19 residues. V shed 1 base and J 1 base; nucleotides not matched to a gene: 8. The CDR3 bases are TGTGCCAGCAGCCAAGTGTCGACAGGGGGACTGTCTGGGGCCAACGTCCTGACTTTC. Residues: CASSQVSTGGLSGANVLTF.